This T cell receptor beta chain is from a study of T cell changes during pregnancy in multiple sclerosis. Profiled with immunoSEQ multiplex PCR; TCRdb holds only in-frame clones, not every one. The sample records about 58,000 clones, more than 80% being singletons. Trimming cost V 2 bases and J 1 base, with 4 bases left between them. Germline V gene sequence: CDR1 SGDLS, CDR2 YYNGEE. This CDR3 has 13 residues. This specimen was CD4+ T cells from peripheral blood mononuclear cells, taken after pregnancy. V and J are TRBV9 and TRBJ1-5; D is undetermined. The TCR comes from a female donor in good health, enrolled as a control in a pregnancy study. The DNA of the CDR3 is TGTGCCAGCAGCGTCAGAAGCAATCAGCCCCAGCATTTT. Encoded protein: CASSVRSNQPQHF.